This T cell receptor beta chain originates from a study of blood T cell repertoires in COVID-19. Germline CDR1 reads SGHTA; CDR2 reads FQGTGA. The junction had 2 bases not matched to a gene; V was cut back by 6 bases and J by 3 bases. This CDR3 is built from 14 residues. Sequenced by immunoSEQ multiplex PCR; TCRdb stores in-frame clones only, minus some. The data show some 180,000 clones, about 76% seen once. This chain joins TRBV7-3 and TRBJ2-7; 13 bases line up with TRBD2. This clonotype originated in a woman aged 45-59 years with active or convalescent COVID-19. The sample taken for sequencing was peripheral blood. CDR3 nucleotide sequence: TGTGCCAGCAGTCGGACTAGCGGGAGCTACGAGCAGTACTTC. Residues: CASSRTSGSYEQYF.